One sample yielded the 4 T cell receptor beta chains listed below, sequenced in a study of blood T cell repertoires in COVID-19. Here immunoSEQ multiplex PCR was the method, and the copy in TCRdb shows in-frame clones only, minus some. The repertoire holds 150,000 to 250,000 clones, with 65% to 90% as singletons. Material for sequencing was PBMCs or T cells enriched from blood (not recorded which). The receptors derive from a man in his forties or fifties who had recovered from COVID-19.

The chain has TRBV18 and TRBJ2-3, with a weak D call TRBD2 (6 bases). Trimming pared 5 bases from V and 0 bases from J, leaving 21 bases between. The length of the CDR3 is 18 residues. The germline V gene has CDR1 KGHSH and CDR2 LQKENI. The CDR3 region is CASSSNGGEGPSTDTQYF. The CDR3 DNA reads as TGTGCCAGCTCAAGCAACGGGGGAGAAGGGCCTAGCACAGATACGCAGTATTTT.

The sample holds one count of this clone. This rearrangement joins TRBV4-3 to TRBJ2-3, with D tentatively TRBD1 (5 bases). The CDR3 runs to 15 residues. V lost 2 bases and J 1 base, leaving 10 bases between the germline ends. Germline V gene sequence: CDR1 LGHNA, CDR2 YSLEER. In nucleotides, the CDR3 is TGCGCCAGCAGCCAACAGGGCCAAGGCACAGATACGCAGTATTTT. Its protein product is CASSQQGQGTDTQYF.

The rearrangement uses TRBV7-2 and TRBJ2-7; D may be TRBD1 (5 bases). Trimming stripped 5 bases from V and 2 bases from J, with 10 bases between. There are 13 residues in the CDR3. The germline V gene encodes CDR1 SGHTA and CDR2 FQGNSA. The CDR3 spells CASSKQGPYEQYV. The CDR3 DNA is TGTGCCAGCAGCAAGCAGGGTCCCTACGAGCAGTACGTC.

The V call is TRBV9, the J call TRBJ2-1, with TRBD1 matching 9 bases. In germline, CDR1 is SGDLS, CDR2 YYNGEE. The CDR3 covers 15 residues. J gave up 8 bases and V 1 base, and 7 bases lay outside the gene matches. The CDR3 nucleotides are TGTGCCAGCAGCGTACGCACAGGGGGCTCGGATGAGCAGTTCTTC. It specifies CASSVRTGGSDEQFF.